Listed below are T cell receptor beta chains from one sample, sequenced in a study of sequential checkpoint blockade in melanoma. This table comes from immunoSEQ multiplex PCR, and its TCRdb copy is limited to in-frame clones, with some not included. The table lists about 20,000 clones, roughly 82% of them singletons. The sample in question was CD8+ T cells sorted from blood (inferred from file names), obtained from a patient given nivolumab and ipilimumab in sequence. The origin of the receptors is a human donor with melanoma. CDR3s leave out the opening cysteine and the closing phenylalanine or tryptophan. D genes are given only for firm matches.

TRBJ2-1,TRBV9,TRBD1,ASSPGQGVYNEQF
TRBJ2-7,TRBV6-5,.,ASSLTPFSSYEQY
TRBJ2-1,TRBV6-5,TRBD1,ASSYSGQAYNEQF
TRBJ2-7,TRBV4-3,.,ASSQGQLASYEQY
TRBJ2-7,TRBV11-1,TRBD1,ASSSHHAGGDYEQY
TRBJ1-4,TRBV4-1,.,ASSQDPLQGGVGYEKLF
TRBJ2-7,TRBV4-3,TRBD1,ASSSPPGQVGRQY
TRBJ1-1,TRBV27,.,ASESLGRVF
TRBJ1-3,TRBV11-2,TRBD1,ASSTGQGRNTIY
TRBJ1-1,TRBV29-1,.,SSSWGGLNTEAF
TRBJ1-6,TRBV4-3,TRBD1,ASSQEDRVWSPLH
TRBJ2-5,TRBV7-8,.,ASSSGVDALETQY